This T cell receptor beta chain was recorded in a study of CD8+ T cells in alopecia areata. As for the study in general: Administration of oral tofacitinib to treated patients was at 5 to 10 mg twice daily. Overall study findings and caveats: Lesional scalp displayed greater clonality than normal scalp, most notably in alopecia totalis/universalis.

After isolation, RNA underwent reverse transcription to generate cDNA as the sequencing template. Sequencing used immunoSEQ multiplex PCR; TCRdb keeps in-frame clones, though not all of them. Of about 190,000 clones listed, around three fifths were seen once; the top ten hold 14% to 15%. Turning to this clone: Its antigen is unidentified.

Collection of lesional scalp punch biopsies and peripheral blood was performed in alopecia areata patients. Researchers picked out CD4+ and CD8+ T cells from PBMCs by sorting. The CDR3 loop spans 12 amino acids. V was pared by 5 bases and J by 9 bases, with 11 bases between. CDR1 is SEHNR and CDR2 is FQNEAQ in the germline V gene (reference sequence). Sequences were derived from CD4+ T cells sorted from blood, sampled at week 0. This receptor was obtained from a human donor with alopecia areata. This chain uses TRBV7-9 with TRBJ2-1; D may be TRBD2 (6 bases). The CDR3 loop is CASSATGSEQFF. In DNA, the CDR3 is TGTGCCAGCAGCGCCACCGGGAGTGAGCAGTTCTTC.